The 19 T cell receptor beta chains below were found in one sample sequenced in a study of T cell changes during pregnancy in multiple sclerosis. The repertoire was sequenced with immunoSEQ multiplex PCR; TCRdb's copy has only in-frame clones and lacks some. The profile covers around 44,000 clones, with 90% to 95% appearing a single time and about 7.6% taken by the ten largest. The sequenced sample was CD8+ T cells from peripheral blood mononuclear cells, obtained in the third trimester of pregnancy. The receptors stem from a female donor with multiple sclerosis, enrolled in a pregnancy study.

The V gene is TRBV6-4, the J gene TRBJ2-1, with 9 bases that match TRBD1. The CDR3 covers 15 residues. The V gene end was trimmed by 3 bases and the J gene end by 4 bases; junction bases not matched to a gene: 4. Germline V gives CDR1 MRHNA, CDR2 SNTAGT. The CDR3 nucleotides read TGTGCCAGCAGTGAGGGACAGGGAGCATACAATGAGCAGTTCTTC. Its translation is CASSEGQGAYNEQFF.

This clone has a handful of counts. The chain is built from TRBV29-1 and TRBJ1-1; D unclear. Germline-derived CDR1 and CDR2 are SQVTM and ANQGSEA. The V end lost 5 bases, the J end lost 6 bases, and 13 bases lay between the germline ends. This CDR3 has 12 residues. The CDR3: CSVLHEGAEAFF. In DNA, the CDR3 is TGCAGCGTTCTCCACGAGGGAGCTGAAGCTTTCTTT.

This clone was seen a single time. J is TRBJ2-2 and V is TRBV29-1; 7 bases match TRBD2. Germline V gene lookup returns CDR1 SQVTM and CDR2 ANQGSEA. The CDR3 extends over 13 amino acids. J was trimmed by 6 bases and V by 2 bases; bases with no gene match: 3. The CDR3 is CSVEQGRAGELFF. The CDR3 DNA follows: TGCAGCGTTGAACAAGGGAGGGCCGGGGAGCTGTTTTTT.

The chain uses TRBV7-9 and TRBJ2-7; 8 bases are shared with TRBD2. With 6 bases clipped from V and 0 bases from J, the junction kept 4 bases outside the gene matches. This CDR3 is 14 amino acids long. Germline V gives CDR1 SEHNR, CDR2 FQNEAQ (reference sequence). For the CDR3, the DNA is TGTGCCAGCAGTTCGGGGGGGGGCTCCTACGAGCAGTACTTC. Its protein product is CASSSGGGSYEQYF.

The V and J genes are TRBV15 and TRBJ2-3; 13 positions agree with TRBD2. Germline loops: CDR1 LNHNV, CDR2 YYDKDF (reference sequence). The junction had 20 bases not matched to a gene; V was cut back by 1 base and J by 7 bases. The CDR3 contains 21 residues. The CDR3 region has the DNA TGTGCCACCAGCAGAGTCCCCCGTTTGACTAGCGGGAGGCCCGGCCGGCATACGCAGTATTTT. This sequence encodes CATSRVPRLTSGRPGRHTQYF.

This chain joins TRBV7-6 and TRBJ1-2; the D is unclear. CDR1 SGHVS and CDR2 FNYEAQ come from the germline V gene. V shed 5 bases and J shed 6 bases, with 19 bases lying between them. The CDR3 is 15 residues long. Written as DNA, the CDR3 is TGTGCCAGCAGCGACAACCCCCGGGGTCCAGATGGCTACACCTTC. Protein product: CASSDNPRGPDGYTF.

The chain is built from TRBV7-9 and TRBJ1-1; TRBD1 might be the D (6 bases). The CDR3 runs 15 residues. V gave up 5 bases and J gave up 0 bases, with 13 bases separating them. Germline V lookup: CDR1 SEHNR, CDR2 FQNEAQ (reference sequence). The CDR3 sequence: CASSIYREMNTEAFF. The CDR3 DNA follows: TGTGCCAGCAGCATATACAGGGAAATGAACACTGAAGCTTTCTTT.

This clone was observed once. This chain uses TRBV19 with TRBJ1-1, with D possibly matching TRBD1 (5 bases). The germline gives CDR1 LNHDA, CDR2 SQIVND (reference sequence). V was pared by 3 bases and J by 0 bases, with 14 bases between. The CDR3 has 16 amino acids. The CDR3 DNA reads TGTGCCAGTAGTATGTATGGAGGGGCCGTGAACACTGAAGCTTTCTTT. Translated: CASSMYGGAVNTEAFF. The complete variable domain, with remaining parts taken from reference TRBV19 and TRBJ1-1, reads DGGITQSPKYLFRKEGQNVTLSCEQNLNHDAMYWYRQDPGQGLRLIYYSQIVNDFQKGDIAEGYSVSREKKESFPLTVTSAQKNPTAFYLCASSMYGGAVNTEAFFGQGTRLTVV.

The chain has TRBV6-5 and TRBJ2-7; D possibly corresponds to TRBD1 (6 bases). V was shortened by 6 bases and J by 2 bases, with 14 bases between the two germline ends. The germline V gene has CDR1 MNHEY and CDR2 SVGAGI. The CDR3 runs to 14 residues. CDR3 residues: CASSETGPTYEQYF. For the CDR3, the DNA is TGTGCCAGCAGCGAGACAGGCCCGACCTACGAGCAGTACTTC.

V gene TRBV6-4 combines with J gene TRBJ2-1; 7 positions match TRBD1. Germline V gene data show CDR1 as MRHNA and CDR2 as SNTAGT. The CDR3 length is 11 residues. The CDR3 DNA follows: TGTGCTAGGACAGGCGTGGGGGAGCAGTTCTTC. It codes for CARTGVGEQFF.

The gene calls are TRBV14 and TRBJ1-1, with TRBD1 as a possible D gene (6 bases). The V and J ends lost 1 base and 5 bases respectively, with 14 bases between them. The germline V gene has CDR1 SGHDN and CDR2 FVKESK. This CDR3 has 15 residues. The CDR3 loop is CASSQAGAGVTEAFF. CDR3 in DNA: TGTGCCAGCAGCCAAGCAGGGGCAGGGGTAACTGAAGCTTTCTTT.

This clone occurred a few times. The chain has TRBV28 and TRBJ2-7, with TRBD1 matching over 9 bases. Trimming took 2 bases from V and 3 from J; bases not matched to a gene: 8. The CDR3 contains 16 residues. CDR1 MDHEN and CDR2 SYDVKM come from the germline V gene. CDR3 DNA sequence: TGTGCCAGCAGTTTACTAGTGACAGGGGGGAGCTACGAGCAGTACTTC. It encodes CASSLLVTGGSYEQYF.

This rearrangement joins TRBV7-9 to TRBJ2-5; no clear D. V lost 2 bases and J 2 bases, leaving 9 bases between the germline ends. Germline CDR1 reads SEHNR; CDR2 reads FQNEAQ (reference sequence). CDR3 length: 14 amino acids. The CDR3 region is CASSLLAAQETQYF. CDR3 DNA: TGTGCCAGCAGCTTATTGGCAGCGCAAGAGACCCAGTACTTC.

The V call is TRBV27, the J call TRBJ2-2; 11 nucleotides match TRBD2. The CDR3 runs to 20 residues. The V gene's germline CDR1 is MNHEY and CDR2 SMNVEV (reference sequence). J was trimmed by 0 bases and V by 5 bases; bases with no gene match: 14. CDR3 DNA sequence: TGTGCCAGCAGTCCCGCGGCAGGACTAGCGGGCCTCGCGAACACCGGGGAGCTGTTTTTT. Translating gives CASSPAAGLAGLANTGELFF.

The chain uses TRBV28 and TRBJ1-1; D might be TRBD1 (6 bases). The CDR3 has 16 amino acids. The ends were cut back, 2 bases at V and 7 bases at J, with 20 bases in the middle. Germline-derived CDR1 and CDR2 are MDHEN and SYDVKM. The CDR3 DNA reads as TGTGCCAGCAGTTTAGGTCTTGCCGGGACATCGGGTGAAGCTTTCTTT. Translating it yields CASSLGLAGTSGEAFF.

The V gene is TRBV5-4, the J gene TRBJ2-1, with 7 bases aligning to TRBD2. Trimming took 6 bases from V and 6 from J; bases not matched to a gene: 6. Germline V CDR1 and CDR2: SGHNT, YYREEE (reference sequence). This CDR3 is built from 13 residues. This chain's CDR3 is CASKRDPANEQFF. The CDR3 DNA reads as TGTGCCAGCAAGCGGGACCCAGCCAATGAGCAGTTCTTC.

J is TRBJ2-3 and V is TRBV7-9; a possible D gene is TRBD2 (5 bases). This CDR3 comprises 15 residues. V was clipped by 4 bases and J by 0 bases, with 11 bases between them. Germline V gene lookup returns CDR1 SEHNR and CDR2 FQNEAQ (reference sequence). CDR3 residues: CASSSGYSSTDTQYF. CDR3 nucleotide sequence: TGTGCCAGCAGCTCGGGGTATTCTAGCACAGATACGCAGTATTTT. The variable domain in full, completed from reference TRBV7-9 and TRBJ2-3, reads DTGVSQNPRHKITKRGQNVTFRCDPISEHNRLYWYRQTLGQGPEFLTYFQNEAQLEKSRLLSDRFSAERPKGSFSTLEIQRTEQGDSAMYLCASSSGYSSTDTQYFGPGTRLTVL.

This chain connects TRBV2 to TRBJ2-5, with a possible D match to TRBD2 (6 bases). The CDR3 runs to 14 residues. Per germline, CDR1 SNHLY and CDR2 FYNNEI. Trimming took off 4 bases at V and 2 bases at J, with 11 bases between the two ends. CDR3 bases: TGTGCCAGCAGTGGGATAGCGGAGCAAGAGACCCAGTACTTC. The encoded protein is CASSGIAEQETQYF.

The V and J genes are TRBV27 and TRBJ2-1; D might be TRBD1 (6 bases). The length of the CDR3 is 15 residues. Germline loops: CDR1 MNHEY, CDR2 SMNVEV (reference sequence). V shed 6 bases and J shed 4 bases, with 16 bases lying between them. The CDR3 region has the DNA TGTGCCAGCAGCCGGGACAACTCACCATACAATGAGCAGTTCTTC. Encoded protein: CASSRDNSPYNEQFF.